These 18 T cell receptor beta chains came from one sample sequenced in a study of blood T cells in healthy people across ages (dated by TCRdb to between 2015 and 2016). The library was built by means of 5' RACE. Instrument on record: Illumina HiSeq 2500. A second PCR of about 6 to 11 cycles was performed with a sample-barcoded 5' primer and a J-beta primer mix. In-frame beta chains were kept once TCRdb had trimmed the public reads at Q25 with fastp and called clones with MiXCR. Rows matching on CDR3 protein sequence are summarized as one entry with the most common DNA and genes. Across this sample there are 1.2 million to 1.5 million distinct CDR3 sequences, with 59% seen only once. 5.5% to 8% of the sample is taken by the ten largest. Material for sequencing was blood. These receptors all come from a man in his late teens or twenties in good health.

The rearrangement links TRBV29-1 to TRBJ1-1, with a possible D match to TRBD1 (5 bases). CDR1 is SQVTM and CDR2 is ANQGSEA in the germline V gene. This CDR3 is built from 13 residues. The V end lost 4 bases, the J end lost 4 bases, and 13 bases lay between the germline ends. The CDR3 DNA follows: TGCAGCGTTGGTGGCAGGGCGGTCACTGAAGCTTTCTTT. Translated: CSVGGRAVTEAFF.

Only a few counts were recorded for this clonotype. V gene TRBV6-6 combines with J gene TRBJ2-3; D is undetermined. The CDR3 has 12 amino acids. The V end was cut by 9 bases, the J end by 1 base, with 8 bases between. Per the germline V gene, CDR1 is MNHNY and CDR2 is SVGAGI (reference sequence). For the CDR3, the DNA is TGTGCCAGTGATTGGGGCACAGATACGCAGTATTTT. Protein product: CASDWGTDTQYF.

This clonotype was detected only a few times. The chain has TRBV29-1 and TRBJ2-3; 9 nucleotides agree with TRBD2. Per germline, CDR1 SQVTM and CDR2 ANQGSEA. V trimming: 5 bases; J trimming: 7 bases; junction bases outside the gene matches: 7. The CDR3 sequence is 13 residues long. Here the CDR3 reads CSVISGGRNTQYF. CDR3 sequence (DNA): TGCAGCGTTATTAGCGGGGGCCGAAATACGCAGTATTTT.

The genes are TRBV4-2 and TRBJ2-2; unclear D gene. Germline lookup yields CDR1 LGHNA and CDR2 YNFKEQ. The CDR3 length is 12 residues. Trimming took 1 base from V and 9 from J, leaving 6 bases between them. CDR3: CASSQGIRELFF. CDR3 DNA sequence: TGTGCCAGCAGCCAAGGTATCCGGGAGCTGTTTTTT.

The chain carries TRBV28 and TRBJ1-2; 9 bases are a match to TRBD1. The CDR3 runs 15 residues. CDR1 is MDHEN and CDR2 is SYDVKM in the germline V gene. V trimming: 8 bases; J trimming: 8 bases; junction bases outside the gene matches: 15. CDR3 loop: CASGTGLINLGGYTF. CDR3 in DNA: TGTGCCAGCGGGACAGGGCTAATTAATTTGGGAGGCTACACCTTC.

The genes are TRBV6-5 and TRBJ1-6, with TRBD1 identical over 7 bases. Germline trimming cut 10 bases from V and 1 base from J; bases unmatched to any gene: 7. The CDR3 is 15 residues long. Germline V gene lookup returns CDR1 MNHEY and CDR2 SVGAGI. The CDR3 sequence is CATTQGRSYNSPLHF. The CDR3 DNA reads TGTGCCACAACACAGGGGAGATCCTATAATTCACCCCTCCACTTT.

The rearrangement uses TRBV18 and TRBJ2-1; D unresolved. This CDR3 contains 15 residues. Trimming removed 3 bases from V and 4 bases from J, with 13 bases in between. The germline V gene encodes CDR1 KGHSH and CDR2 LQKENI. For the CDR3, the DNA is TGTGCCAGCTCACCCCAGCTTCCCGAATACAATGAGCAGTTCTTC. Amino acid sequence: CASSPQLPEYNEQFF.

This clonotype appeared a few times. The chain links TRBV7-8 to TRBJ2-2; 7 bases map to TRBD1. The CDR3 covers 14 residues. The V gene's germline CDR1 is SGHVS and CDR2 FQNEAQ. V gave up 10 bases and J gave up 4 bases; unmatched junction bases: 9. In DNA, the CDR3 is TGTGCCACCCACAGGGGTAGTGGCACCGGGGAGCTGTTTTTT. This gives the protein CATHRGSGTGELFF.

This chain uses TRBV28 with TRBJ2-7; D is possibly TRBD1 or TRBD2 (5 bases each). The ends were cut back, 5 bases at V and 6 bases at J, with 23 bases in the middle. The CDR3 runs 16 residues. CDR1 is MDHEN and CDR2 is SYDVKM in the germline V gene. This CDR3 is CASSPAPGRTYGEQYF. DNA for the CDR3: TGTGCCAGCAGTCCCGCCCCGGGACGAACCTACGGCGAGCAGTACTTC. Together with reference TRBV28 and TRBJ2-7, the CDR3 gives the full variable domain: DVKVTQSSRYLVKRTGEKVFLECVQDMDHENMFWYRQDPGLGLRLIYFSYDVKMKEKGDIPEGYSVSREKKERFSLILESASTNQTSMYLCASSPAPGRTYGEQYFGPGTRLTVT.

The rearrangement links TRBV6-2 or TRBV6-3 to TRBJ1-6; maybe TRBD1 (5 bases). V was clipped by 0 bases and J by 7 bases, with 16 bases between them. CDR1 and CDR2 (germline): MNHEY, SVGEGT. There are 17 residues in the CDR3. CDR3 DNA: TGTGCCAGCAGTTACTCATTTTTTCAGGGTGACAATTCACCCCTCCACTTT. Translated, it gives CASSYSFFQGDNSPLHF.

As DNA, the CDR3 is TGCAGTGCTAGTTCACCTAGGACTAGCGGGAGATGGGAGACCCAGTACTTC. This translates into CSASSPRTSGRWETQYF. This chain joins TRBV20-1 and TRBJ2-5; 13 nucleotides match TRBD2. The length of the CDR3 is 17 residues. The germline CDR1 and CDR2 sequences are DFQATT and SNEGSKA (reference sequence). The junction had 12 bases not matched to a gene; V was cut back by 3 bases and J by 5 bases.

This clonotype was seen a handful of times. The V call is TRBV5-6, the J call TRBJ2-3; 9 bases line up with TRBD2. Germline trimming cut 0 bases from V and 3 bases from J; bases unmatched to any gene: 2. Germline lookup yields CDR1 SGHDT and CDR2 YYEEEE. This CDR3 is 15 amino acids long. CDR3 sequence: CASSLVGLATDTQYF. DNA for the CDR3: TGTGCCAGCAGCTTGGTGGGACTAGCTACAGATACGCAGTATTTT.

The rearrangement links TRBV20-1 to TRBJ2-1, with D possibly matching TRBD1 (6 bases). V lost 6 bases and J 9 bases, leaving 18 bases between the germline ends. The CDR3 loop spans 13 amino acids. Germline values: CDR1 DFQATT, CDR2 SNEGSKA (reference sequence). CDR3 sequence (DNA): TGCAGTGCCTCCAAGGACAGATGGGGTGAGCAGTTCTTC. Translation: CSASKDRWGEQFF.

This chain connects TRBV6-2 or TRBV6-3 to TRBJ2-7, with D tentatively TRBD2 (5 bases). V lost 5 bases and J lost 0, with 8 bases in between. This CDR3 region has 13 residues. CDR1 is MNHEY, CDR2 SVGEGT, per germline. The CDR3 nucleotides read TGTGCCAGCAGTGACGGGATCTCCTACGAGCAGTACTTC. Residues: CASSDGISYEQYF.

The chain joins TRBV4-2 to TRBJ2-1; D is perhaps TRBD2 (5 bases). V lost 6 bases, J lost 6 bases, and 12 bases lay in between. The germline CDR1 and CDR2 sequences are LGHNA and YNFKEQ. The CDR3 spans 13 residues. DNA for the CDR3: TGTGCCAGCAGGGAACCTAGCTTCAATGAGCAGTTCTTC. It codes for CASREPSFNEQFF.

The gene calls are TRBV5-1 and TRBJ1-4; a weak D match, TRBD1 (6 bases). Per the germline V gene, CDR1 is SGHRS and CDR2 is YFSETQ. The CDR3 is 15 amino acids. V lost 0 bases to trimming and J lost 7 bases, with 13 bases between them. The CDR3 nucleotides read TGCGCCAGCAGCTTGGTTCCGGGGGCGCGTGAAAAACTGTTTTTT. Translated: CASSLVPGAREKLFF.

In its sample, this clonotype was seen once. The V and J genes are TRBV20-1 and TRBJ2-4, with 9 positions matching TRBD2. The better agreement between TRBJ2-7 and the DNA end casts doubt on the J call. Germline assignment: CDR1 DFQATT and CDR2 SNEGSKA (reference sequence). This CDR3 has 13 residues. The CDR3 region is CSAETSGTYEQYF. In nucleotides, the CDR3 is TGCAGTGCCGAGACTAGCGGAACCTACGAGCAGTACTTC.

About this clonotype itself: The junction departs from germline at one end; a sequencing error may be responsible. The rearrangement links TRBV2 to TRBJ2-5, with a tentative D call TRBD2 (6 bases). The CDR3 loop spans 14 amino acids. Germline V CDR1 and CDR2: SNHLY, FYNNEI. The CDR3 sequence is CASMGPSAQETQYF. As DNA, the CDR3 is TGTGCCAGCATGGGTCCTAGCGCGCAAGAGACCCAATACTTC.